The source of this TCR beta chain is a study of cytomegalovirus exposure and HLA in healthy donors. This clone was detected only a few times. What it binds is not known. Study-wide results and limits: One later analysis reportedly identified an Asian-associated ancestry cluster that showed fewer N-insertions than the approximately 710-donor mean. Through in vitro validation, three CMV-associated chains were shown to be specific for CMV antigens. The classifier reportedly diagnosed cytomegalovirus status with high specificity and sensitivity.

The CDR3 is made up of 17 amino acids. Trimming cost V 4 bases and J 0 bases; bases outside gene matches: 8. Germline V CDR1 and CDR2: SGDLS, YYNGEE. Primers: 60 Vbeta forward and 13 Jbeta reverse. TCRdb's copy holds only in-frame clones and misses some; the assay was immunoSEQ multiplex PCR. The repertoire holds about 190,000 clones, around 75% seen once, with 1.5% to 2% in the top ten. The V gene is TRBV9, the J gene TRBJ2-7; 12 nucleotides line up with TRBD2. Sequences were obtained from PBMCs. The receptor comes from a woman aged 25 to 45 in good health and CMV-seronegative. The CDR3 region has the DNA TGTGCCAGCAGCCCCAGACTAGCGGGGGCTAACTCCTACGAGCAGTACTTC. Amino acid sequence: CASSPRLAGANSYEQYF.